These 17 T cell receptor beta chains share one sample of origin, sequenced in a study of cytomegalovirus exposure and HLA in healthy donors. The study ran its PCR with 60 Vbeta and 13 Jbeta primers. TCRdb's table, derived via immunoSEQ multiplex PCR, lists solely in-frame clones and lacks some. The sample shows 110,000 or so clones, around 82% of them seen only once. Sequenced sample: PBMCs. Receptors were obtained from a woman in her thirties in good health and CMV-seropositive.

In the case of this clone: The germline gene is not matched at one end of the junction; a read error may be the cause. The V call is TRBV7-9, the J call TRBJ2-5; D might be TRBD1 (5 bases). Germline V CDR1 and CDR2: SEHNR, FQNEAQ (reference sequence). The CDR3 has 17 amino acids. The CDR3 reads CSSSTNRDTGLQETQYF. The CDR3 region has the DNA TGTTCCAGCAGCACAAATAGGGATACAGGCCTCCAAGAGACCCAGTACTTC.

The chain joins TRBV6-5 to TRBJ1-6, with TRBD1 as a possible D gene (6 bases). CDR3 length: 15 residues. Germline V gives CDR1 MNHEY, CDR2 SVGAGI. Trimming took 6 bases from V and 9 from J, leaving 18 bases between them. The CDR3 loop reads CASSLPTGYGSPLHF. The CDR3 region has the DNA TGTGCCAGCAGCCTCCCAACAGGGTATGGTTCACCCCTCCACTTT.

This chain links TRBV4-1 with TRBJ1-6, with D perhaps TRBD1 (5 bases). Germline V gene lookup returns CDR1 MGHRA and CDR2 YSYEKL. Deletions cut 4 bases from V and 10 bases from J, with 20 bases between. CDR3 length equals 16 residues. CDR3 region: CASSLGSGGLRSPLHF. CDR3 nucleotide sequence: TGCGCCAGCAGCCTTGGGAGCGGGGGACTTCGGTCACCCCTCCACTTT.

The V call is TRBV5-4, the J call TRBJ2-3; 9 nucleotides agree with TRBD2. The CDR3 spans 17 residues. The V gene's germline CDR1 is SGHNT and CDR2 YYREEE (reference sequence). V was clipped by 3 bases and J by 6 bases; unmatched bases: 14. CDR3 sequence: CASSSWNSGRLGDTQYF. The DNA of the CDR3 is TGTGCCAGCAGCTCTTGGAATAGCGGGAGACTAGGGGATACGCAGTATTTT.

J is TRBJ2-3 and V is TRBV11-3; D gene unclear. From germline, CDR1 is SGHNT and CDR2 YENEEA. The V end was cut by 0 bases, the J end by 0 bases, with 7 bases between. CDR3 size: 15 residues. The CDR3 bases are TGTGCCAGCAGCTTAGACCCTAGTAGCACAGATACGCAGTATTTT. Encoded protein: CASSLDPSSTDTQYF.

The chain uses TRBV7-8 and TRBJ2-7, with D maybe TRBD2 (5 bases). The CDR3 has 15 amino acids. V lost 2 bases, J lost 1 base, and 12 bases lay in between. The germline V gene encodes CDR1 SGHVS and CDR2 FQNEAQ. The chain's CDR3 is CASSLLDSFSYEQYF. DNA for the CDR3: TGTGCCAGCAGCTTATTGGACTCCTTTTCCTACGAGCAGTACTTC.

The chain has TRBV6-4 and TRBJ2-1, with a possible D match to TRBD2 (5 bases). The CDR3 loop spans 12 amino acids. Germline assignment: CDR1 MRHNA and CDR2 SNTAGT. The DNA of the CDR3 is TGTGTCGGGATCAGCTCCTACAATGAGCAGTTCTTC. It specifies CVGISSYNEQFF.

V usage is TRBV6-1 and J usage is TRBJ2-7; D is perhaps TRBD2 (6 bases). V was pared by 5 bases and J by 6 bases, with 11 bases between. The germline CDR1 and CDR2 sequences are MNHNS and SASEGT. The CDR3 is 12 amino acids. CDR3 loop: CASSYQGGEQYF. DNA of the CDR3: TGTGCCAGCAGTTATCAGGGAGGCGAGCAGTACTTC.

The chain links TRBV18 to TRBJ1-6, with D perhaps TRBD1 (5 bases). Trimming cost V 3 bases and J 7 bases, with 10 bases left between them. The V gene's germline CDR1 is KGHSH and CDR2 LQKENI. The CDR3 has 14 amino acids. The CDR3 DNA reads as TGTGCCAGCTCACCGGCTGCAGGGAATTCACCCCTCCACTTT. The encoded protein is CASSPAAGNSPLHF.

As DNA, the CDR3 is TGTGCCAGCAGTGAGCAGGTTGTCCCAGATACGCAGTATTTT. It is translated as CASSEQVVPDTQYF. V is TRBV6-1 and J is TRBJ2-3; D remains unclear. V lost 3 bases, J lost 4 bases, and 11 bases lay in between. This CDR3 has 14 residues. Germline V CDR1 and CDR2: MNHNS, SASEGT.

V usage is TRBV7-3 and J usage is TRBJ2-6; unclear D gene. CDR3 length: 15 residues. Per the germline V gene, CDR1 is SGHTA and CDR2 is FQGTGA. Trimming took 4 bases from V and 3 from J, leaving 10 bases between them. CDR3 nucleotide sequence: TGTGCCAGCAGCTCCCATCAGGTTGGGGCCAACGTCCTGACTTTC. This gives the protein CASSSHQVGANVLTF.

This chain uses TRBV5-1 with TRBJ2-5; D may be TRBD2 (6 bases). The V and J ends lost 4 bases and 2 bases respectively, with 9 bases between them. From germline, CDR1 is SGHRS and CDR2 YFSETQ. CDR3 size: 13 residues. CDR3 protein: CASSRDFQETQYF. The CDR3 nucleotides read TGCGCCAGCAGCCGGGACTTTCAAGAGACCCAGTACTTC.

V gene TRBV6-5 combines with J gene TRBJ2-1; TRBD2 agrees at 9 bases. V was clipped by 5 bases and J by 6 bases; unmatched bases: 8. CDR3 length: 15 amino acids. Germline V gene lookup returns CDR1 MNHEY and CDR2 SVGAGI. CDR3 sequence reads: CASSVIAGVRNEQFF. For the CDR3, the DNA is TGTGCCAGCAGTGTGATAGCGGGAGTCCGCAATGAGCAGTTCTTC.

This clone was picked up one time. The gene calls are TRBV5-1 and TRBJ2-2, with D perhaps matching TRBD1 (5 bases). CDR3 size: 17 residues. Trimming removed 3 bases at V and 2 bases at J, with 17 bases between. CDR1 is SGHRS, CDR2 YFSETQ, per germline. The CDR3 bases are TGCGCCAGCAGCTCACAGGTTTGGGCCTCAAACACCGGGGAGCTGTTTTTT. Its protein product is CASSSQVWASNTGELFF.

This clone was seen a single time. CDR3 protein: CAWSETKNTEAFF. The CDR3, as DNA: TGTGCCTGGAGTGAAACAAAGAACACTGAAGCTTTCTTT. This rearrangement joins TRBV30 to TRBJ1-1; D not resolved. Trimming cost V 1 base and J 1 base, with 7 bases left between them. CDR1 is GTSNPN and CDR2 is SVGIG in the germline V gene (reference sequence). The CDR3 is made up of 13 amino acids.

This chain connects TRBV19 to TRBJ2-7, with a tentative D call TRBD2 (5 bases). This CDR3 comprises 14 residues. CDR1 is LNHDA and CDR2 is SQIVND in the germline V gene (reference sequence). V was pared by 4 bases and J by 0 bases, with 10 bases between. The CDR3: CASSTWTVSYEQYF. The CDR3 region has the DNA TGTGCCAGTAGTACCTGGACTGTCTCCTACGAGCAGTACTTC.

Here the CDR3 reads CASSDGAVGETQYF. CDR3 bases: TGTGCCAGCAGTGATGGGGCAGTAGGGGAGACCCAGTACTTC. V and J are TRBV6-1 and TRBJ2-5; D perhaps matches TRBD1 (5 bases). The CDR3 extends over 14 amino acids. Germline V gene lookup returns CDR1 MNHNS and CDR2 SASEGT. V lost 3 bases and J 5 bases, leaving 13 bases between the germline ends.